Below, 10 T cell receptor beta chains from the same sample are listed, as sequenced in a study of blood T cells in healthy people across ages. Through a sample-barcoded 5' primer and a J-beta primer mix, a second PCR was run for roughly 6 to 11 cycles. One entry per CDR3 protein, called by TCRdb with MiXCR from the 5' RACE reads. The repertoire consists of 720,000 or so distinct CDR3 sequences, with around 43% occurring once and the leading ten covering 25% to 30%. Sequenced input: blood. Every receptor here comes from a man of 80 years or more in good health.

The chain joins TRBV11-3 to TRBJ2-1, with 9 bases identical to TRBD2. The germline V gene encodes CDR1 SGHNT and CDR2 YENEEA. This CDR3 is built from 17 residues. J gave up 6 bases and V 3 bases, and 12 bases lay outside the gene matches. The DNA of the CDR3 is TGTGCCAGCAGCTTTTCTTCAGTAGCGGGAGCTCCCAATGAGCAGTTCTTC. Its translation: CASSFSSVAGAPNEQFF.

V is TRBV9 and J is TRBJ2-1, with 8 bases identical to TRBD2. Germline-derived CDR1 and CDR2 are SGDLS and YYNGEE. Unmatched junction bases numbered 5, after V lost 3 bases and J lost 0 bases. CDR3 length: 16 residues. The CDR3 DNA sequence: TGTGCCAGCAGCGGTGGGAGCGGGGGCTCCTACAATGAGCAGTTCTTC. Translated, it gives CASSGGSGGSYNEQFF.

There are many counts of this clonotype. The chain is built from TRBV7-2 and TRBJ2-6; D not resolved. Trimming shortened V by 5 bases and J by 6 bases, and 11 bases separated the two germline ends. The CDR3 totals 14 residues. Germline CDR1 SGHTA, CDR2 FQGNSA. The CDR3 spells CASSLRSAANVLTF. The CDR3 DNA follows: TGTGCCAGCAGCCTCCGTTCCGCGGCCAACGTCCTGACTTTC.

The chain combines TRBV4-3 with TRBJ1-2; no clear D gene. Germline assignment: CDR1 LGHNA and CDR2 YSLEER. The CDR3 spans 14 residues. V lost 0 bases and J 8 bases, leaving 13 bases between the germline ends. The CDR3 nucleotides are TGCGCCAGCAGCCAAGATAGAGGAGGGCTCGGCTACACCTTC. Translating gives CASSQDRGGLGYTF.

This clonotype was seen a handful of times. The chain is built from TRBV15 and TRBJ2-1; D unclear. The germline V and J ends were trimmed by 0 bases and 3 bases, with 12 bases remaining between them. Germline V gene data show CDR1 as LNHNV and CDR2 as YYDKDF (reference sequence). The CDR3 loop spans 16 amino acids. CDR3 loop: CATSRDGVPRYNEQFF. In nucleotides, the CDR3 is TGTGCCACCAGCAGAGATGGGGTCCCACGCTACAATGAGCAGTTCTTC.

This rearrangement joins TRBV29-1 to TRBJ2-2; possibly TRBD2 for D (5 bases). This CDR3 contains 11 residues. Germline V CDR1 and CDR2: SQVTM, ANQGSEA. Trimming removed 7 bases at V and 3 bases at J, with 6 bases between. In DNA form, the CDR3 reads TGCAGCGGGGGAGACACCGGGGAGCTGTTTTTT. As protein: CSGGDTGELFF.

In the case of this clonotype: Germline and junction disagree at one end, which may indicate a read error. The rearrangement uses TRBV5-6 and TRBJ2-3, with D maybe TRBD2 (5 bases). Germline V gene data show CDR1 as SGHDT and CDR2 as YYEEEE. The CDR3 runs to 14 residues. CDR3 coding DNA: TGTGCCAACAGCCCCCGGACTAGCACAGATACGCAGTATTTT. Protein product: CANSPRTSTDTQYF.

This clonotype was recorded at least ten times. This chain uses TRBV25-1 with TRBJ2-3, with 8 bases fitting TRBD2. The CDR3 loop spans 15 amino acids. The junction had 5 bases not matched to a gene; V was cut back by 5 bases and J by 1 base. Germline V gene data show CDR1 as MGHDK and CDR2 as SYGVNS. The CDR3 DNA reads as TGTGCCAGCAGTTCTCGTAGCGGGGGCACAGATACGCAGTATTTT. Its translation: CASSSRSGGTDTQYF. The entire variable domain, with the rest obtained from reference TRBV25-1 and TRBJ2-3, is as follows: EADIYQTPRYLVIGTGKKITLECSQTMGHDKMYWYQQDPGMELHLIHYSYGVNSTEKGDLSSESTVSRIRTEHFPLTLESARPSHTSQYLCASSSRSGGTDTQYFGPGTRLTVL.

Turning to this clonotype: This may be a read error: a much more frequent sequence differs by one nucleotide. J is TRBJ2-3 and V is TRBV12-3 or TRBV12-4; tentative D call: TRBD1 (5 bases). Trimming took 2 bases from V and 5 from J, leaving 11 bases between them. This CDR3 is built from 14 residues. CDR3 protein: CASSLSETVDTQYF. The DNA for the CDR3 is TGTGCCAGCAGTTTAAGCGAGACAGTAGATACGCAGTATTTT.

This clonotype was detected only once. V and J are TRBV6-2 or TRBV6-3 and TRBJ1-5; D gene uncertain. This CDR3 region has 15 residues. The V and J ends lost 2 bases and 2 bases respectively, with 10 bases between them. Per germline, CDR1 MNHEY and CDR2 SVGEGT. This CDR3 is CASSYRPTGNQPQHF. The CDR3 nucleotides are TGTGCCAGCAGTTACAGGCCTACAGGCAATCAGCCCCAGCATTTT.